These 29 T cell receptor beta chains share one sample of origin, sequenced in a study of T cell changes during pregnancy in multiple sclerosis. Data came from immunoSEQ multiplex PCR; TCRdb stores just in-frame clones and leaves some out. Here the sample spans 45,000 to 65,000 clones, 94% being singletons. The input for sequencing was CD8+ T cells from peripheral blood mononuclear cells, taken in the third trimester of pregnancy. All receptors derive from a female donor with multiple sclerosis, enrolled in a pregnancy study.

V is TRBV7-6 and J is TRBJ2-1; a weak D match, TRBD2 (5 bases). V lost 0 bases to trimming and J lost 0 bases, with 6 bases between them. There are 15 residues in the CDR3. Germline loops: CDR1 SGHVS, CDR2 FNYEAQ. The CDR3 sequence is CASSLATSSYNEQFF. CDR3 coding DNA: TGTGCCAGCAGCTTAGCAACTAGCTCCTACAATGAGCAGTTCTTC.

The chain has TRBV27 and TRBJ2-1; TRBD2 matches at 7 bases. V shed 4 bases, J shed 2 bases, and the junction held 2 bases outside the gene matches. The CDR3 totals 14 residues. Germline V lookup: CDR1 MNHEY, CDR2 SMNVEV (reference sequence). CDR3 residues: CASSSSGPYNEQFF. In nucleotides, the CDR3 is TGTGCCAGCAGTTCTAGCGGTCCCTACAATGAGCAGTTCTTC.

This chain links TRBV30 with TRBJ2-1, with 8 bases fitting TRBD1. The trim removed 0 bases at V and 8 bases at J, leaving 3 bases unmatched. Per germline, CDR1 GTSNPN and CDR2 SVGIG (reference sequence). This CDR3 has 13 residues. For the CDR3, the DNA is TGTGCCTGGAGTGTATGGACAGGGTATGAGCAGTTCTTC. Translation gives CAWSVWTGYEQFF.

In this sample, this clone is medium-sized. DNA of the CDR3: TGTGCCAGCAGTCTACTACTCGGCCTGGACGAGCAGTACTTC. Its protein is CASSLLLGLDEQYF. The chain couples TRBV25-1 to TRBJ2-7; no firm D call. The CDR3 spans 14 residues. Germline lookup yields CDR1 MGHDK and CDR2 SYGVNS. The V gene lost 5 bases and the J gene lost 5 bases, with 16 bases spanning the gap.

The chain joins TRBV7-3 to TRBJ2-3, with 7 bases that match TRBD2. The trim removed 6 bases at V and 0 bases at J, leaving 6 bases unmatched. Germline CDR1 is SGHTA and CDR2 is FQGTGA. The CDR3 contains 15 residues. DNA of the CDR3: TGTGCCAGCAGTTTTCTAGCGGCTAGCACAGATACGCAGTATTTT. It encodes CASSFLAASTDTQYF. Full variable domain (remainder filled in from reference TRBV7-3 and TRBJ2-3): GAGVSQTPSNKVTEKGKYVELRCDPISGHTALYWYRQSLGQGPEFLIYFQGTGAADDSGLPNDRFFAVRPEGSVSTLKIQRTERGDSAVYLCASSFLAASTDTQYFGPGTRLTVL.

The chain couples TRBV6-5 to TRBJ1-2; TRBD1 aligns across 7 bases. The CDR3 is made up of 13 amino acids. V was pared by 7 bases and J by 8 bases, with 10 bases of the junction left unmatched. CDR1 is MNHEY, CDR2 SVGAGI, per germline. CDR3 sequence: CASKARGLTGYTF. The CDR3 bases are TGTGCCAGCAAAGCCAGGGGGTTGACGGGCTACACCTTC.

The V gene is TRBV4-3, the J gene TRBJ2-7; D possibly corresponds to TRBD2 (6 bases). CDR1 is LGHNA and CDR2 is YSLEER in the germline V gene. This CDR3 is built from 14 residues. V lost 4 bases to trimming and J lost 4 bases, with 14 bases between them. CDR3 residues: CASSRLGGDYEQYF. For the CDR3, the DNA is TGCGCCAGCAGCCGACTAGGCGGGGATTACGAGCAGTACTTC.

The J gene is TRBJ2-7, the V gene TRBV27; 7 nucleotides line up with TRBD1. The CDR3 has 15 residues. Germline trimming cut 3 bases from V and 2 bases from J; bases unmatched to any gene: 7. Germline CDR1 reads MNHEY; CDR2 reads SMNVEV (reference sequence). The CDR3 region is CASSLRGPEAYEQYF. CDR3 nucleotides: TGTGCCAGCAGTTTGAGGGGGCCTGAGGCCTACGAGCAGTACTTC.

CDR3 amino acids: CASSQERVAGVSYEQYF. CDR3 in DNA: TGTGCCAGCAGCCAAGAAAGGGTAGCGGGAGTTTCCTACGAGCAGTACTTC. The J gene is TRBJ2-7, the V gene TRBV4-2; 9 bases match TRBD2. CDR3 size: 17 residues. Germline assignment: CDR1 LGHNA and CDR2 YNFKEQ. The ends lost 0 bases at V and 1 base at J; junction bases unmatched: 7.

This chain joins TRBV10-3 and TRBJ2-7, with D maybe TRBD2 (5 bases). CDR1 is ENHRY, CDR2 SYGVKD, per germline. Trimming took 2 bases from V and 7 from J, leaving 24 bases between them. There are 17 residues in the CDR3. The CDR3 nucleotides are TGTGCCATCAGTGAGGGGTTCCTAGCTCACATCCCCCTAGAGCAGTACTTC. Amino acids: CAISEGFLAHIPLEQYF.

The chain employs TRBV4-2 and TRBJ2-3; 12 nucleotides agree with TRBD2. The CDR3 consists of 17 residues. Unmatched junction bases numbered 13, after V lost 6 bases and J lost 6 bases. Germline V gene lookup returns CDR1 LGHNA and CDR2 YNFKEQ. The CDR3 here is CASSPLPLAGGPDTQYF. As DNA, the CDR3 is TGTGCCAGCAGTCCCCTCCCTCTAGCGGGAGGGCCGGATACGCAGTATTTT.

The chain links TRBV2 to TRBJ2-5; 7 nucleotides align to TRBD2. The V gene end was trimmed by 7 bases and the J gene end by 3 bases; junction bases not matched to a gene: 2. Germline CDR1 and CDR2: SNHLY and FYNNEI. There are 12 residues in the CDR3. CDR3 loop: CASTRGEETQYF. The CDR3 region has the DNA TGTGCCAGCACTCGGGGGGAAGAGACCCAGTACTTC.

The chain combines TRBV29-1 with TRBJ2-7; 7 bases fit TRBD1. The CDR3 extends over 12 amino acids. J lost 3 bases, V lost 7 bases, and 6 bases had no gene match. Germline V gene data show CDR1 as SQVTM and CDR2 as ANQGSEA. The CDR3 reads CSAGDRNYEQYF. The CDR3, as DNA: TGCAGCGCCGGGGACAGAAACTACGAGCAGTACTTC.

This chain connects TRBV29-1 to TRBJ1-1; D call uncertain. The germline V and J ends were trimmed by 4 bases and 7 bases, with 10 bases remaining between them. Per germline, CDR1 SQVTM and CDR2 ANQGSEA. The length of the CDR3 is 11 residues. The CDR3 DNA sequence: TGCAGCGTTGTTCTCCCCTATGAAGCTTTCTTT. This codes for CSVVLPYEAFF.

The chain combines TRBV4-1 with TRBJ2-7; D is undetermined. The CDR3 consists of 14 residues. Trimming pared 2 bases from V and 3 bases from J, leaving 11 bases between. Germline V gene lookup returns CDR1 MGHRA and CDR2 YSYEKL. Here the CDR3 reads CASSQRVLNYEQYF. In DNA, the CDR3 is TGCGCCAGCAGCCAACGGGTCCTTAACTACGAGCAGTACTTC.

The CDR3 reads CASSSPSWSSGNTIYF. CDR3 bases: TGTGCCAGCAGCTCCCCGTCGTGGAGCTCTGGAAACACCATATATTTT. The J gene is TRBJ1-3, the V gene TRBV11-2; D not resolved. The ends were cut back, 4 bases at V and 0 bases at J, with 13 bases in the middle. The CDR3 length is 16 residues. CDR1 SGHAT and CDR2 FQNNGV come from the germline V gene.

This rearrangement joins TRBV7-9 to TRBJ2-1; weak D call: TRBD2 (5 bases). Germline V CDR1 and CDR2: SEHNR, FQNEAQ (reference sequence). The CDR3 spans 17 residues. Trimming pared 1 base from V and 8 bases from J, leaving 21 bases between. The CDR3 reads CASSLGFWRVGGDEQFF. As DNA, the CDR3 is TGTGCCAGCAGCTTAGGGTTTTGGCGGGTGGGCGGTGATGAGCAGTTCTTC.

The chain employs TRBV4-1 and TRBJ2-3; TRBD2 matches 8 bases. The CDR3 contains 17 residues. J lost 4 bases, V lost 1 base, and 10 bases had no gene match. The germline V gene has CDR1 MGHRA and CDR2 YSYEKL. CDR3 in amino acids: CASSQGLGLEWADTQYF. In DNA, the CDR3 is TGCGCCAGCAGCCAAGGGTTGGGACTAGAATGGGCAGATACGCAGTATTTT.

The V and J genes are TRBV2 and TRBJ2-7; the D gene is possibly TRBD1 (5 bases). Between the trimmed V and J ends, which lost 5 bases and 0 bases, there was a span of 11 bases. Germline V gene data show CDR1 as SNHLY and CDR2 as FYNNEI. The CDR3 covers 14 residues. CDR3 nucleotide sequence: TGTGCCAGCAGTCTGACAGAGAGCTCCTACGAGCAGTACTTC. This sequence encodes CASSLTESSYEQYF.

V and J are TRBV27 and TRBJ2-1; 11 bases are shared with TRBD2. J lost 10 bases, V lost 6 bases, and 14 bases had no gene match. This CDR3 comprises 16 residues. Germline V CDR1 and CDR2: MNHEY, SMNVEV (reference sequence). In DNA, the CDR3 is TGTGCCAGCAGACTAGCGGGAGTAGAGGGGGGAGGGGAGCAGTTCTTC. Translation: CASRLAGVEGGGEQFF.

The V gene is TRBV4-1, the J gene TRBJ2-7; 10 bases line up with TRBD2. This CDR3 is 16 amino acids long. Trimming at V came to 4 bases and at J to 3 bases, leaving 9 bases not matched to a gene. Germline V gene data show CDR1 as MGHRA and CDR2 as YSYEKL. The CDR3 reads CASSPRLTSGYYEQYF. The CDR3 DNA reads TGCGCCAGCAGCCCAAGACTGACTAGCGGGTACTACGAGCAGTACTTC.

The chain has TRBV4-1 and TRBJ2-1, with TRBD1 matching 10 bases. J lost 6 bases, V lost 0 bases, and 5 bases had no gene match. The CDR3 is 16 residues long. Germline assignment: CDR1 MGHRA and CDR2 YSYEKL. CDR3 in DNA: TGCGCCAGCAGCCAAGACCAAGGACAGGGGGTCAATGAGCAGTTCTTC. Amino acids: CASSQDQGQGVNEQFF.

The genes are TRBV4-2 and TRBJ2-1, with 8 bases lining up with TRBD2. The junction had 10 bases not matched to a gene; V was cut back by 2 bases and J by 7 bases. CDR1 and CDR2 from the germline V gene are LGHNA and YNFKEQ. This CDR3 has 16 residues. The CDR3: CASSQSAGGLGNEQFF. The CDR3 DNA sequence: TGTGCCAGCAGCCAATCCGCGGGAGGTTTAGGAAATGAGCAGTTCTTC.

The V gene is TRBV27, the J gene TRBJ1-2; D may be TRBD1 (6 bases). Germline V gives CDR1 MNHEY, CDR2 SMNVEV (reference sequence). The V gene lost 3 bases and the J gene lost 4 bases, with 9 bases spanning the gap. This CDR3 spans 13 amino acids. The CDR3 sequence is CASSLGAGYGYTF. Here the CDR3 DNA reads TGTGCCAGCAGTTTGGGGGCGGGCTATGGCTACACCTTC.

The V call is TRBV4-1, the J call TRBJ2-3; 11 bases are a match to TRBD2. Per the germline V gene, CDR1 is MGHRA and CDR2 is YSYEKL. CDR3 length equals 17 residues. The V and J ends lost 4 bases and 5 bases, in that order; junction bases with no gene match: 11. CDR3 amino acids: CASSRISLAGGLDTQYF. CDR3 nucleotide sequence: TGCGCCAGCAGCCGCATTAGTCTAGCGGGAGGATTAGATACGCAGTATTTT.

The chain links TRBV7-2 to TRBJ2-1, with 8 bases fitting TRBD2. The CDR3 contains 17 residues. Germline V gives CDR1 SGHTA, CDR2 FQGNSA. J gave up 6 bases and V 1 base, and 11 bases lay outside the gene matches. The CDR3 DNA reads as TGTGCCAGCAGCTTAGTGCCAGCGGGAGAGGGGTCCAATGAGCAGTTCTTC. Translated, it gives CASSLVPAGEGSNEQFF.

The chain is built from TRBV6-1 and TRBJ1-2, with D unresolved. With 1 base removed from V and 6 bases from J, the gap between germline ends came to 15 bases. Germline CDR1 is MNHNS and CDR2 is SASEGT. The CDR3 runs to 15 residues. The CDR3: CASSEGNPLADGYTF. The CDR3 DNA follows: TGTGCCAGCAGTGAAGGAAATCCCCTAGCGGATGGCTACACCTTC.

The rearrangement uses TRBV27 and TRBJ2-1; tentative D call: TRBD2 (5 bases). The CDR3 totals 17 residues. V lost 0 bases and J 0 bases, leaving 12 bases between the germline ends. Germline lookup yields CDR1 MNHEY and CDR2 SMNVEV (reference sequence). CDR3 sequence reads: CASSLSGRGSSYNEQFF. CDR3 sequence (DNA): TGTGCCAGCAGTTTATCAGGTCGGGGAAGCTCCTACAATGAGCAGTTCTTC.

The chain is built from TRBV6-5 and TRBJ2-7, with no clear D. CDR3 size: 13 residues. Trimming removed 2 bases at V and 2 bases at J, with 7 bases between. Per germline, CDR1 MNHEY and CDR2 SVGAGI. CDR3 amino acids: CASSYLEPYEQYF. In nucleotides, the CDR3 is TGTGCCAGCAGTTACCTGGAGCCCTACGAGCAGTACTTC.